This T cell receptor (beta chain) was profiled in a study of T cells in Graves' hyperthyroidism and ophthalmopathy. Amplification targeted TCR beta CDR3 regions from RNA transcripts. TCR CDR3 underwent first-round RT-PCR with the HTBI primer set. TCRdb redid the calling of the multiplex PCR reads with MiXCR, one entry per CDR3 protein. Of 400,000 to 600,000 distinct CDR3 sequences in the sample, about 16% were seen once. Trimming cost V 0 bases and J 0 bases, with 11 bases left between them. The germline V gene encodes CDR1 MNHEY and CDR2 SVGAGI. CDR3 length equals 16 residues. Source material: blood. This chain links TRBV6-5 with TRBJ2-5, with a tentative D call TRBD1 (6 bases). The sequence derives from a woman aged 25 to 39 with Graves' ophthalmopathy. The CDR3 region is CASSYSGQGYQETQYF. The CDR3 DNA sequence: TGTGCCAGCAGTTACTCGGGCCAGGGGTACCAAGAGACCCAGTACTTC.